The 27 T cell receptor beta chains given below trace back to one sample, sequenced in a study of blood T cells in healthy people across ages. A second roughly 6 to 12 cycle PCR used barcoded and J-beta primers. MiXCR, applied by TCRdb to the 5' RACE reads, yields one record per CDR3 protein. The profile shows approximately 1,100,000 distinct CDR3 sequences, more than 40% of them singletons. Sequencing was done on a sample of blood. Every receptor here comes from a woman between 55 and 75 years old in good health.

The chain recombines TRBV12-3 or TRBV12-4 with TRBJ2-1; 9 bases map to TRBD2. CDR3 length equals 17 residues. V lost 5 bases to trimming and J lost 9 bases; unmatched junction nucleotides: 17. The CDR3 DNA reads as TGTGCCAGCAGTCTCAAGATAGCGGGAGCTCTGTCGGTTGAGCAGTTCTTC. It translates to CASSLKIAGALSVEQFF.

This chain uses TRBV12-3 or TRBV12-4 with TRBJ2-3; TRBD2 might be the D (5 bases). V was shortened by 3 bases and J by 11 bases, with 15 bases between the two germline ends. This CDR3 has 13 amino acids. The CDR3 DNA reads TGTGCCAGCAGTTTGAGGGATGGAGGAATGCAGTATTTT. It codes for CASSLRDGGMQYF.

This clonotype was counted a few times. The genes are TRBV12-3 or TRBV12-4 and TRBJ2-5; the match to TRBD1 covers 8 bases. The J call is doubtful: the DNA matches TRBJ2-7 better. CDR3 length: 15 amino acids. CDR3 bases: TGTGCCAGCAGTTTAAGCGACAGGGGCGAACACGAGCAGTACTTC. Amino acid sequence: CASSLSDRGEHEQYF.

This chain connects TRBV4-2 to TRBJ1-2; D remains ambiguous. The ends were cut back, 0 bases at V and 0 bases at J, with 11 bases in the middle. Looked up from germline, CDR1 is LGHNA and CDR2 is YNFKEQ. The CDR3 has 16 residues. This CDR3 is CASSQDWAATNYGYTF. The CDR3 DNA follows: TGTGCCAGCAGCCAAGATTGGGCAGCAACTAACTATGGCTACACCTTC.

This clonotype was recorded once. The rearrangement joins TRBV10-2 to TRBJ1-5; a possible D gene is TRBD1 (5 bases). From germline, CDR1 is WSHSY and CDR2 SAAADI. The ends were cut back, 3 bases at V and 5 bases at J, with 14 bases in the middle. The CDR3 length is 15 residues. CDR3 bases: TGCGCCAGCAGTGAAGTTTTGGTCAGGGATCAGCCCCAGCATTTT. Amino acids: CASSEVLVRDQPQHF.

The rearrangement links TRBV6-1 to TRBJ1-2, with 7 bases fitting TRBD1. The germline gives CDR1 MNHNS, CDR2 SASEGT. The CDR3 contains 13 residues. The V and J ends lost 9 bases and 1 base, in that order; junction bases with no gene match: 5. CDR3 DNA: TGTGCCAGTCTGACAGGGAGTAACTATGGCTACACCTTC. Its protein is CASLTGSNYGYTF.

The chain is built from TRBV28 and TRBJ2-1, with D maybe TRBD2 (5 bases). This CDR3 spans 15 amino acids. Germline CDR1 is MDHEN and CDR2 is SYDVKM. V was trimmed by 3 bases and J by 4 bases, leaving 13 bases between them. The CDR3, as DNA: TGTGCCAGCAGTTTCCCGGAGAGGAGGTACAATGAGCAGTTCTTC. It specifies CASSFPERRYNEQFF.

The count of this clonotype is one. A read error may explain this, as a much larger clone is one base away. The rearrangement joins TRBV7-8 to TRBJ2-5, with D hard to call. The J call may be faulty, since TRBJ2-7 better matches the DNA end. CDR3 length equals 13 residues. Germline V lookup: CDR1 SGHVS, CDR2 FQNEAQ. CDR3 in amino acids: CASTVQSLYEQYF. The CDR3 DNA reads TGTGCCAGCACCGTACAGTCGCTCTACGAGCAGTACTTC.

The table lists this clonotype with a count of one. This chain joins TRBV27 and TRBJ1-2, with TRBD1 as a possible D gene (5 bases). This CDR3 spans 13 amino acids. Germline V gives CDR1 MNHEY, CDR2 SMNVEV (reference sequence). Trimming cost V 5 bases and J 7 bases, with 14 bases left between them. The CDR3 DNA follows: TGTGCCAGCAGTCTCGGCAGGGTGGGTGGCTACACCTTC. Protein sequence: CASSLGRVGGYTF.

This clonotype was observed a handful of times. The chain has TRBV20-1 and TRBJ2-2, with D unresolved. Trimming shortened V by 3 bases and J by 4 bases, and 6 bases separated the two germline ends. Per germline, CDR1 DFQATT and CDR2 SNEGSKA (reference sequence). The length of the CDR3 is 12 residues. CDR3 sequence (DNA): TGCAGTGCTAGTAAAAGCACCGGGGAGCTGTTTTTT. Its protein is CSASKSTGELFF.

In this sample, this clonotype turned up a few times. V and J are TRBV5-5 and TRBJ2-1; the D gene is possibly TRBD2 (5 bases). The CDR3 spans 14 residues. Germline V CDR1 and CDR2: SGHKS, YYEKEE (reference sequence). V shed 4 bases and J shed 6 bases, with 14 bases lying between them. In nucleotides, the CDR3 is TGTGCCAGCAGCCCTTTGACTACTTCCAATGAGCAGTTCTTC. This encodes CASSPLTTSNEQFF.

The J gene is TRBJ2-3, the V gene TRBV20-1; D is perhaps TRBD1 (5 bases). The V gene lost 3 bases and the J gene lost 2 bases, with 12 bases spanning the gap. This CDR3 is built from 14 residues. The germline gives CDR1 DFQATT, CDR2 SNEGSKA (reference sequence). CDR3 in DNA: TGCAGTGCTAGTCGGCCGGACAACACAGATACGCAGTATTTT. Amino acids: CSASRPDNTDTQYF.

This clonotype turned up a few times. The chain links TRBV4-2 to TRBJ2-3; a possible D gene is TRBD2 (6 bases). CDR3 length: 13 amino acids. Germline CDR1 is LGHNA and CDR2 is YNFKEQ. Trimming took off 1 base at V and 5 bases at J, with 7 bases between the two ends. Here the CDR3 reads CASSQGEVDTQYF. In nucleotides, the CDR3 is TGTGCCAGCAGCCAAGGGGAGGTAGATACGCAGTATTTT.

The table lists this clonotype with a few counts. V is TRBV4-1 and J is TRBJ2-3, with 8 bases that match TRBD1. Unmatched junction bases numbered 6, after V lost 4 bases and J lost 3 bases. The CDR3 runs to 15 residues. Per germline, CDR1 MGHRA and CDR2 YSYEKL. CDR3 coding DNA: TGCGCCAGCAGCCGGACGGACAGGGTAACAGATACGCAGTATTTT. Translating it yields CASSRTDRVTDTQYF.

CDR3 nucleotides: TGCGCCAGCAGCCTACACTTAATCCGGGACAGGGGGCCTAGCGGAACGGGGAAGACCCAGTACTTC. This translates into CASSLHLIRDRGPSGTGKTQYF. The V call is TRBV4-1, the J call TRBJ2-7; 12 bases map to TRBD1. The tail of the sequence fits TRBJ2-5 better, so the J call may be wrong. The CDR3 runs 22 residues. Germline values: CDR1 MGHRA, CDR2 YSYEKL.

The V call is TRBV4-1, the J call TRBJ2-1, with D perhaps matching TRBD1 or TRBD2 (5 bases each). The DNA matches TRBJ2-7 better at its end, which makes the J call doubtful. This CDR3 has 17 residues. Per germline, CDR1 MGHRA and CDR2 YSYEKL. The CDR3 is CASSQDKRGPVYNEQYF. In DNA form, the CDR3 reads TGCGCCAGCAGCCAAGATAAACGGGGCCCGGTTTACAATGAGCAGTACTTC.

This clonotype showed up just once. V usage is TRBV19 and J usage is TRBJ2-3; a weak D match, TRBD2 (7 bases). Trimming cost V 3 bases and J 1 base, with 11 bases left between them. This CDR3 is 15 amino acids long. Germline CDR1 is LNHDA and CDR2 is SQIVND (reference sequence). Here the CDR3 DNA reads TGTGCCAGTAGTATTGGGGGGGCGGGCACAGATACGCAGTATTTT. Protein: CASSIGGAGTDTQYF.

In this sample, this clonotype turned up a few times. The chain couples TRBV27 to TRBJ2-3; tentatively, D is TRBD2 (6 bases). V lost 6 bases, J lost 5 bases, and 15 bases lay in between. Germline V lookup: CDR1 MNHEY, CDR2 SMNVEV (reference sequence). The CDR3 extends over 14 amino acids. The CDR3 region has the DNA TGTGCCAGCAGCCCGAGGGAGGCGGGAGATACGCAGTATTTT. Translating gives CASSPREAGDTQYF.

The V and J genes are TRBV6-6 and TRBJ2-7; D gene uncertain. The CDR3 loop spans 15 amino acids. V lost 5 bases to trimming and J lost 3 bases, with 17 bases between them. Germline assignment: CDR1 MNHNY and CDR2 SVGAGI (reference sequence). The CDR3 is CASSPHRASGYEQYF. In nucleotides, the CDR3 is TGTGCCAGCAGTCCGCACCGCGCGTCTGGCTACGAGCAGTACTTC.

The chain has TRBV27 and TRBJ2-4; tentatively, D is TRBD1 (6 bases). TRBJ2-7 explains the end of the DNA better; the J call may be wrong. Germline V gene sequence: CDR1 MNHEY, CDR2 SMNVEV (reference sequence). The CDR3 totals 14 residues. CDR3 sequence reads: CASSINGQTYEQYF. For the CDR3, the DNA is TGTGCCAGCAGTATAAACGGACAGACCTACGAGCAGTACTTC.

The chain combines TRBV6-5 with TRBJ2-4; 9 nucleotides agree with TRBD1. The CDR3 length is 19 residues. Germline V gives CDR1 MNHEY, CDR2 SVGAGI. V lost 4 bases and J lost 3; bases outside the gene matches: 16. CDR3 amino acids: CASSFSRGQGNLGKNIQYF. The CDR3 DNA sequence: TGTGCCAGCAGTTTTTCCCGGGGACAGGGTAACCTGGGCAAAAACATTCAGTACTTC.

This chain connects TRBV11-2 to TRBJ2-3, with D perhaps TRBD1 (6 bases). V shed 4 bases and J shed 6 bases, with 11 bases lying between them. The CDR3 consists of 13 residues. Germline V gene sequence: CDR1 SGHAT, CDR2 FQNNGV. CDR3 sequence reads: CASSSYQGDTQYF. CDR3 coding DNA: TGTGCCAGCAGCTCGTACCAGGGGGATACGCAGTATTTT.

J is TRBJ2-3 and V is TRBV25-1; 13 bases are a match to TRBD2. From germline, CDR1 is MGHDK and CDR2 SYGVNS. The CDR3 runs 18 residues. J lost 2 bases, V lost 4 bases, and 9 bases had no gene match. This CDR3 is CASSVIPGLAGSTDTQYF. CDR3 bases: TGTGCCAGCAGTGTGATACCGGGACTAGCGGGATCCACAGATACGCAGTATTTT.

The V call is TRBV29-1, the J call TRBJ2-3, with D possibly called TRBD1 or TRBD2 (6 bases each). V gave up 6 bases and J gave up 5 bases, with 21 bases separating them. The germline V gene has CDR1 SQVTM and CDR2 ANQGSEA. CDR3 length: 15 residues. CDR3 residues: CSVSPGAGLEDTQYF. The CDR3 DNA follows: TGCAGCGTCTCTCCGGGGGCAGGGTTGGAAGATACGCAGTATTTT.

This chain joins TRBV15 and TRBJ2-3, with D possibly matching TRBD2 (6 bases). The CDR3 length is 17 residues. Germline loops: CDR1 LNHNV, CDR2 YYDKDF (reference sequence). Trimming cost V 1 base and J 0 bases, with 14 bases left between them. CDR3 loop: CATSRGVGTHSTDTQYF. The CDR3 coding sequence is TGTGCCACCAGCAGAGGAGTGGGGACTCACAGCACAGATACGCAGTATTTT. Filled out from reference TRBV15 and TRBJ2-3, the complete variable domain reads DAMVIQNPRYQVTQFGKPVTLSCSQTLNHNVMYWYQQKSSQAPKLLFHYYDKDFNNEADTPDNFQSRRPNTSFCFLDIRSPGLGDTAMYLCATSRGVGTHSTDTQYFGPGTRLTVL.

This clonotype occurred a few times. CDR3 sequence: CASSLWLAGPYNEQFF. In DNA, the CDR3 is TGTGCCAGCAGCTTATGGCTAGCGGGCCCCTACAATGAGCAGTTCTTC. The V and J genes are TRBV7-9 and TRBJ2-1; 8 bases are shared with TRBD2. This CDR3 has 16 amino acids. V lost 2 bases and J lost 2; bases outside the gene matches: 5. Germline V gene data show CDR1 as SEHNR and CDR2 as FQNEAQ (reference sequence).

The V gene is TRBV29-1, the J gene TRBJ2-1; D call uncertain. The length of the CDR3 is 13 residues. Germline V gene data show CDR1 as SQVTM and CDR2 as ANQGSEA. V lost 2 bases, J lost 7 bases, and 12 bases lay in between. The CDR3 DNA sequence: TGCAGCGTTGAACGGTGGCAGCAAAATGAGCAGTTCTTC. It yields the protein CSVERWQQNEQFF.